These T cell receptor beta chains were read from a single sample in a study of T cell responses to AZD1222 COVID-19 vaccine. TCRdb's copy holds only in-frame clones and misses some; the assay was immunoSEQ multiplex PCR. Found here are 150,000 or so clones, around 90% of them singletons; the top ten hold roughly 6.3%. Specimen: peripheral blood, collected on day 0 of AZD1222 vaccination. The receptors were gathered from an adult in good health. Each CDR3 is given with its conserved first and last residue. Each record gives: CDR3 protein, CDR3 DNA, V gene, D gene, J gene, clone size. The D gene is left open where the match is weak. Clone size appears in some rows only: once, few, many, or a class for an expanded clone.

CASSLGGTGDSPLHF TGTGCCAGCAGCTTGGGTGGGACAGGGGATTCACCCCTCCACTTT TRBV5-4 TRBD1 TRBJ1-6 NA
CASSPEDSSSTEAFF TGTGCCAGCAGCCCCGAGGACTCTTCTTCCACTGAAGCTTTCTTT TRBV7-6 NA TRBJ1-1 NA
CASSYVRGHDYGYTF TGTGCCAGCAGTTACGTGCGGGGGCATGACTATGGCTACACCTTC TRBV6-6 NA TRBJ1-2 NA
CASSFEPLDSPLHF TGTGCCAGCAGTTTTGAACCCCTCGATTCACCCCTCCACTTT TRBV27 NA TRBJ1-6 few
CASSESVGGNSPLHF TGCGCCAGCAGTGAGTCGGTGGGAGGTAATTCACCCCTCCACTTT TRBV10-2 NA TRBJ1-6 few
CATRTGRDGTEAFF TGTGCCACCCGAACAGGCAGGGACGGCACTGAAGCTTTCTTT TRBV19 NA TRBJ1-1 few
CASGLVSGGLIGKYADTQYF TGTGCTAGTGGTTTGGTTAGCGGGGGCCTAATTGGAAAATACGCAGATACGCAGTATTTT TRBV12-5 TRBD2 TRBJ2-3 NA
CASSLSPLLTSGVREQYF TGTGCCAGCAGTTTATCTCCCCTCCTGACTAGCGGGGTACGCGAGCAGTACTTC TRBV27 TRBD2 TRBJ2-7 NA
CASSLGGQETQYF TGTGCCAGCAGCTTAGGGGGTCAAGAGACCCAGTACTTC TRBV5-4 NA TRBJ2-5 NA
CASSIQLAGNTIYF TGTGCCAGTAGTATTCAACTTGCTGGAAACACCATATATTTT TRBV19 NA TRBJ1-3 once
CASSSQGEGSNQPQHF TGTGCCAGCAGTTCCCAGGGGGAGGGGAGCAATCAGCCCCAGCATTTT TRBV13 TRBD1 TRBJ1-5 NA
CASSFLSGSSPLHF TGTGCCAGCAGCTTTTTGTCAGGAAGTTCACCCCTCCACTTT TRBV7-9 NA TRBJ1-6 NA
CASSHLAGGVDEQFF TGTGCCAGCAGCCACCTAGCGGGGGGGGTGGATGAGCAGTTCTTC TRBV3-1/TRBV3-2 TRBD2 TRBJ2-1 few
CASSLGGLGGYTF TGTGCCAGCAGCTTGGGGGGCCTAGGGGGCTACACCTTC TRBV5-4 NA TRBJ1-2 NA
CASSQAILNYGYTF TGTGCCAGCTCACAAGCTATACTTAACTATGGCTACACCTTC TRBV18 NA TRBJ1-2 NA
CASSSSLGQGEGGYTF TGTGCCAGCAGCTCCTCTCTCGGACAGGGGGAAGGAGGCTACACCTTC TRBV7-6 TRBD1 TRBJ1-2 NA
CAWRGYTEAFF TGTGCCTGGAGGGGCTACACTGAAGCTTTCTTT TRBV30 NA TRBJ1-1 NA
CASSFEGHGGYTF TGTGCCAGCAGCTTCGAAGGCCACGGGGGCTACACCTTC TRBV7-2 NA TRBJ1-2 NA
CASSLQNRNEQFF TGTGCCAGCAGCTTACAGAACCGGAATGAGCAGTTCTTC TRBV7-9 NA TRBJ2-1 NA
CASSLREPTNEKLFF TGCGCCAGCAGCCTAAGAGAACCGACCAATGAAAAACTGTTTTTT TRBV5-1 NA TRBJ1-4 NA
CASSQGAASYGYTF TGTGCCAGCAGCCAAGGAGCAGCTTCCTATGGCTACACCTTC TRBV3-1/TRBV3-2 NA TRBJ1-2 few
CASSEMDTQYF TGCGCCAGCAGTGAGATGGATACGCAGTATTTT TRBV10-1 NA TRBJ2-3 NA
CASSQDHRKNTEAFF TGCGCCAGCAGCCAAGATCACAGGAAGAACACTGAAGCTTTCTTT TRBV4-1 NA TRBJ1-1 once
CASSSNREQPQHF TGTGCCAGCAGTAGTAACAGGGAGCAGCCCCAGCATTTT TRBV7-9 NA TRBJ1-5 NA
CAISPGRETGVEAFF TGTGCCATCAGTCCTGGGAGGGAGACCGGGGTAGAAGCTTTCTTT TRBV10-3 NA TRBJ1-1 NA